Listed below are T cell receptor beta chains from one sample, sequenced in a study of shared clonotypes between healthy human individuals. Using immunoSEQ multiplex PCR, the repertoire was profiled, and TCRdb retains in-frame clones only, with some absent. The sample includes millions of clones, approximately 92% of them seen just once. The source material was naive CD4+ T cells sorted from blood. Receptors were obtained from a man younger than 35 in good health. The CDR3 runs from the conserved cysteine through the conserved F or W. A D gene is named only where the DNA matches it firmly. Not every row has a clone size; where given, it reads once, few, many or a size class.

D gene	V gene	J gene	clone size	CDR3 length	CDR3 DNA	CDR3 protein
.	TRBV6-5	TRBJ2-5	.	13	TGTGCCAGCAGTTACGGCCGCATAGAGACCCAGTACTTC	CASSYGRIETQYF
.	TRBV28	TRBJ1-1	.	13	TGTGCCAGCACCTCCTACACTCTCACTGAAGCTTTCTTT	CASTSYTLTEAFF
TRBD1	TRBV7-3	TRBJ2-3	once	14	TGTGCCAGCAGCGCGACAGGGGGACGGGATACGCAGTATTTT	CASSATGGRDTQYF
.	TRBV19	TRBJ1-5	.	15	TGTGCCGTAGGCACCCAGCAAGGGCGCAATCAGCCCCAGCATTTT	CAVGTQQGRNQPQHF
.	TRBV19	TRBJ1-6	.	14	TGTGCCAGTAGCTCAATGCAGGGAGGATCACCCCTCCACTTT	CASSSMQGGSPLHF
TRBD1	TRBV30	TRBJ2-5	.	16	TGTGCCTGGAGTCTGTCAGGGGGAGTTGCCCAAGAGACCCAGTACTTC	CAWSLSGGVAQETQYF
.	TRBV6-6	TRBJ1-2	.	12	TGTGCCAGCCTTCTAGGGGACTATGGCTACACCTTC	CASLLGDYGYTF
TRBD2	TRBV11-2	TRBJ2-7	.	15	TGTGCCAGCAGCGGACCCAGCGGGGGGTTCTACGAGCAGTACTTC	CASSGPSGGFYEQYF
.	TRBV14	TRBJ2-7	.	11	TGTGCCAGCAGCCAGGGTAAAGAGCAGTACTTC	CASSQGKEQYF
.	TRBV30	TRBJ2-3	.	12	TGTGCCTGGGGGGGTCTGGTCGATACGCAGTATTTT	CAWGGLVDTQYF
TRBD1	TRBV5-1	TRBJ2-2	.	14	TGCGCCAGCAGCTCGACAGGGACCACCGGGGAGCTGTTTTTT	CASSSTGTTGELFF
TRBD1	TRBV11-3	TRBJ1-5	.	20	TGTGCCAGCAGCTTGACCCCCTGGACAGGGAACGGCTATAGCAATCAGCCCCAGCATTTT	CASSLTPWTGNGYSNQPQHF
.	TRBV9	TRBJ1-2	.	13	TGTGCCAGCAGCGGGGGCGGTAGCTATGGCTACACCTTC	CASSGGGSYGYTF
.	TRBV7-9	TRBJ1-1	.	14	TGTGCCAGCAGCTTCCTTGGGGCGAACACTGAAGCTTTCTTT	CASSFLGANTEAFF
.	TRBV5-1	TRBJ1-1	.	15	TGCGCCAGCAGCACTGCTGGACAGCGGGGGACTGAAGCTTTCTTT	CASSTAGQRGTEAFF
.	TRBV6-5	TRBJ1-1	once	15	TGTGCCAGCAGTTCTGAGGGGGTGATGAACACTGAAGCTTTCTTT	CASSSEGVMNTEAFF
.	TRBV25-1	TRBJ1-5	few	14	TGTGCCAGCAGTGTTGGAGGGGCGAATCAGCCCCAGCATTTT	CASSVGGANQPQHF
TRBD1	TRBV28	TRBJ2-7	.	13	TGTGCCAGCAATTTGGACAGGGATACCGGGCAGTACTTC	CASNLDRDTGQYF
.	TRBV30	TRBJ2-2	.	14	TGTGCCTGGATTCGGTTCGAGGGAACCGGGGAGCTGTTTTTT	CAWIRFEGTGELFF
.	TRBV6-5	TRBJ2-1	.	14	TGTGCCAGCAGTTACTCGGCCCCTCGGGATGAGCAGTTCTTC	CASSYSAPRDEQFF
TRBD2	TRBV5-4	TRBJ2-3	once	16	TGTGCCAGCAGCACGGGACTAGCGGGAGACACAGATACGCAGTATTTT	CASSTGLAGDTDTQYF
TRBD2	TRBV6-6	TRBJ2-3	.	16	TGTGCCAGCAGTTACAGGGATAGCGGGTTCACAGATACGCAGTATTTT	CASSYRDSGFTDTQYF
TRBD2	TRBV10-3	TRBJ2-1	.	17	TGTGCCATCAGTGATAAACCGGCTAGCGGGAGCAACAATGAGCAGTTCTTC	CAISDKPASGSNNEQFF
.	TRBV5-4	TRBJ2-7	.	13	TGTGCCAGCAGCTTGGTACCATCCTACGAGCAGTACTTC	CASSLVPSYEQYF
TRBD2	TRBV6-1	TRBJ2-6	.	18	TGTGCCAGCAGTGCCCGACTAGCGGGGATGGCTGGGGCCAACGTCCTGACTTTC	CASSARLAGMAGANVLTF
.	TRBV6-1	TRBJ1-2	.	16	TGTGCCAGCAGTGAAGTAGGGAGGGGGTCTAACTATGGCTACACCTTC	CASSEVGRGSNYGYTF
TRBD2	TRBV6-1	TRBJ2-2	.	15	TGTGCCAGCAGGACTAGCGGGGTGAACACCGGGGAGCTGTTTTTT	CASRTSGVNTGELFF
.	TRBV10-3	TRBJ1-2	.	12	TGTGCCATCACCCTCGACGGCTATGGCTACACCTTC	CAITLDGYGYTF
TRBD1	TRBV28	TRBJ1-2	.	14	TGTGCCAGTCTCATATCGGGACAGAACTATGGCTACACCTTC	CASLISGQNYGYTF
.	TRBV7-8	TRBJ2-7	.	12	TGTGCCAGCAGCCGTGACAGGTACGAGCAGTACTTC	CASSRDRYEQYF
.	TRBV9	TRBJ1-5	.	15	TGTGCCAGCAGCGTAGGGGTTGAGGGGAATCAGCCCCAGCATTTT	CASSVGVEGNQPQHF
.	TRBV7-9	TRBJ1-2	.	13	TGTGCCAGCAGCGTAGGGGTTAACTATGGCTACACCTTC	CASSVGVNYGYTF
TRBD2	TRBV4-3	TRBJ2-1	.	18	TGCGCCAGCAGCCAAGTTCCCCCAGCGGGAGGATTCTTCGGGGAGCAGTTCTTC	CASSQVPPAGGFFGEQFF
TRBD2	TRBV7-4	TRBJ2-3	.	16	TGTGCCAGCAGCCCCCGACTAGCGGGAGAAACAGATACGCAGTATTTT	CASSPRLAGETDTQYF
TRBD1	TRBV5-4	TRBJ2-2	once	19	TGTGCCAGCAGCTTGACGGAAAAAAACAGGGGCGGACGCACCGGGGAGCTGTTTTTT	CASSLTEKNRGGRTGELFF
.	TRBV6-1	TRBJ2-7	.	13	TGTGCCAGCAGTGACTGGGGGCATCTTGAGCAGTACTTC	CASSDWGHLEQYF
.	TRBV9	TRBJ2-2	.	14	TGTGCCAGCAGCGTACTCTCTAACGTCGGGGAGCTGTTTTTT	CASSVLSNVGELFF
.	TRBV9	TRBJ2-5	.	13	TGTGCCAGCAGCCCCTGGAGGGAAGAGACCCAGTACTTC	CASSPWREETQYF
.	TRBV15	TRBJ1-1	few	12	TGTGCCACCAGGGGGTTGAGGACGGATGCTTTCTTT	CATRGLRTDAFF
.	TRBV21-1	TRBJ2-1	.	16	TGTGCCAGCAGCATGCCTAGGCGGGGGAGTTTAAATGAGCAGTTCTTC	CASSMPRRGSLNEQFF
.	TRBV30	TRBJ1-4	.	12	TGTGCCTGCGGACAGAGTAATGAAAAACTGTTTTTT	CACGQSNEKLFF
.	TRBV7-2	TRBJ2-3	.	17	TGTGCCAGCGCCATAGGGGCGAGACTAGGTAAAAGGGATACGCAGTATTTT	CASAIGARLGKRDTQYF
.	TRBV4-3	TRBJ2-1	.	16	TGCGCCAGCAGCCAAGAGCTCCCGGGGGGCGGCGATGAGCAGTTCTTC	CASSQELPGGGDEQFF
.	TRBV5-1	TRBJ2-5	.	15	TGCGCCAGCAGCTTAGGGACAAAGTCAGGGGAGACCCAGTACTTC	CASSLGTKSGETQYF
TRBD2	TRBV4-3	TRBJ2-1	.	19	TGCGCCAGCAGCCAAGACAAAGGGGGGCTAGCGGGAGGGCGGAATGAGCAGTTCTTC	CASSQDKGGLAGGRNEQFF
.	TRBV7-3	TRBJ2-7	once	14	TGTGCCAGCAGCCCCAACAGGGGCGGGGGCGAGCAGTACTTC	CASSPNRGGGEQYF
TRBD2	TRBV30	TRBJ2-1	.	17	TGTGCCTGGAGCGGAACTAGCGGGAGATCTGCCTACAATGAGCAGTTCTTC	CAWSGTSGRSAYNEQFF
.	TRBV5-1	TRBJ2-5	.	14	TGCGCCAGCAGCCCGGGACACCTCCAAGAGACCCAGTACTTC	CASSPGHLQETQYF
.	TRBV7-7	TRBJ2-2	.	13	TGTGCTAGCAGCCCCGCCAGCGCCGGGGAGCTGTTTTTT	CASSPASAGELFF
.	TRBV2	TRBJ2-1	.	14	TGTGCCAGCAGTGTTACCGGGCAAGGGAATGAGCAGTTCTTC	CASSVTGQGNEQFF
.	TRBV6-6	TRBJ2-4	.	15	TGTGCCAGCAGTTCCGGATCGGTAGCCAAAAACATTCAGTACTTC	CASSSGSVAKNIQYF
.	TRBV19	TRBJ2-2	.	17	TGTGCCAGTAGGCCACCCGCCTGGACCGTGAACACCGGGGAGCTGTTTTTT	CASRPPAWTVNTGELFF
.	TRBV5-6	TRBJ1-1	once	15	TGTGCCAGCAGCATTACAGGCCTGGCGAACACTGAAGCTTTCTTT	CASSITGLANTEAFF
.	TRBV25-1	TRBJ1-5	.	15	TGTGCCAGCAGTGCCAGTCGGGGGGGTGGGGAGCCCCAGCATTTT	CASSASRGGGEPQHF
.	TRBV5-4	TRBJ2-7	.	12	TGTGCCAGCAGCTCAACTCGCGACGAGCAGTACTTC	CASSSTRDEQYF
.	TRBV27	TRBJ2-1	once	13	TGTGCCAGCAGTCTTCCGTGGAGCGGGGAGCAGTTCTTC	CASSLPWSGEQFF
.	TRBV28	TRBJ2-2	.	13	TGTGCCAGCAGTGTGGATCTCCCCGGGGAGCTGTTTTTT	CASSVDLPGELFF
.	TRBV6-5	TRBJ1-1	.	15	TGTGCCAGCTCTCTGTCTACAGGGCGCAACACTGAAGCTTTCTTT	CASSLSTGRNTEAFF
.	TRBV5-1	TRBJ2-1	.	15	TGCGCCAGCAGCTTGTCACACCCCCAGTACAATGAGCAGTTCTTC	CASSLSHPQYNEQFF
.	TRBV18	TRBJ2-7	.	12	TGTGCCAGCTCACAAGGGTGGGACGAGCAGTACTTC	CASSQGWDEQYF